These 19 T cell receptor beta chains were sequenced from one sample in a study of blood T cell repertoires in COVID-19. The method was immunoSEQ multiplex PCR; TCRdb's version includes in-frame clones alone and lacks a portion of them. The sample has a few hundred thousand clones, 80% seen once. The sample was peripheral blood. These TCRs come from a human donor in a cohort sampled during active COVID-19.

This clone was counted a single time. The CDR3 sequence is CASSLSQGVYEQYF. DNA for the CDR3: TGTGCCAGCAGTTTATCACAGGGCGTCTACGAGCAGTACTTC. The chain is built from TRBV27 and TRBJ2-7, with a possible D match to TRBD1 (6 bases). This CDR3 is built from 14 residues. The germline gives CDR1 MNHEY, CDR2 SMNVEV (reference sequence). The germline V and J ends were trimmed by 0 bases and 3 bases, with 9 bases remaining between them.

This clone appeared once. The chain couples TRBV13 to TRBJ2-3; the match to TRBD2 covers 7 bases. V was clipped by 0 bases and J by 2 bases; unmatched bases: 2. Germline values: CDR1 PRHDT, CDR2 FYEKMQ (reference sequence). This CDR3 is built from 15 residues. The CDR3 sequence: CASSLGGTTTDTQYF. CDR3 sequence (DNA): TGTGCCAGCAGCTTAGGAGGGACTACCACAGATACGCAGTATTTT.

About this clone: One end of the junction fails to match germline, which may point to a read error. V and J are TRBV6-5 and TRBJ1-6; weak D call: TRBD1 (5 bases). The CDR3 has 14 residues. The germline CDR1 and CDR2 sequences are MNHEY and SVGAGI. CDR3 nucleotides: TGTGCCAGCAGTTGGTACAGGAACAATTCGCCCCTCCACTTT. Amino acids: CASSWYRNNSPLHF.

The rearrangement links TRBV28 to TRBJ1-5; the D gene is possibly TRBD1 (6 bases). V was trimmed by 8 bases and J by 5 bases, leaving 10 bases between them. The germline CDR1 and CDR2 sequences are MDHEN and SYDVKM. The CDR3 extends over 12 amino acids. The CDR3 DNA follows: TGTGCCAGCTTGACAGGCGATCAGCCCCAGCATTTT. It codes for CASLTGDQPQHF.

The CDR3 is CASSSMRLAVYEQYF. As DNA, the CDR3 is TGCGCCAGCAGCTCCATGCGACTAGCGGTTTACGAGCAGTACTTC. The chain joins TRBV5-1 to TRBJ2-7, with 9 positions matching TRBD2. The trim removed 3 bases at V and 4 bases at J, leaving 8 bases unmatched. Germline V gene data show CDR1 as SGHRS and CDR2 as YFSETQ. The CDR3 contains 15 residues.

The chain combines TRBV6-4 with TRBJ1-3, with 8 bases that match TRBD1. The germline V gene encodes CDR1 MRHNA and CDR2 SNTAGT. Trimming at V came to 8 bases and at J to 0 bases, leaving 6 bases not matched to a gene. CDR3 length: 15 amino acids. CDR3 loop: CASEWDRSSGNTIYF. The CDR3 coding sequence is TGTGCCAGCGAATGGGACAGGAGCTCTGGAAACACCATATATTTT.

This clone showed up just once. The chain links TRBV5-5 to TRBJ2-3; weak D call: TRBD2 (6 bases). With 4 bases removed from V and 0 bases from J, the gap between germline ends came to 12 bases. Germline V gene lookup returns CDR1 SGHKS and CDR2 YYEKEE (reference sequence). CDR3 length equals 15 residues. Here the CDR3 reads CASSQEEGSTDTQYF. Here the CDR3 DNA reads TGTGCCAGCAGCCAGGAGGAGGGGAGCACAGATACGCAGTATTTT.

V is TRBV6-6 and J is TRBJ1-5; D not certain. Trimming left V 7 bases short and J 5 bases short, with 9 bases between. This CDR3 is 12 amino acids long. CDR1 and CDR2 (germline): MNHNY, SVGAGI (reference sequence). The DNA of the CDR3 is TGTGCCAGCATGAGGATTGATCAGCCCCAGCATTTT. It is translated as CASMRIDQPQHF.

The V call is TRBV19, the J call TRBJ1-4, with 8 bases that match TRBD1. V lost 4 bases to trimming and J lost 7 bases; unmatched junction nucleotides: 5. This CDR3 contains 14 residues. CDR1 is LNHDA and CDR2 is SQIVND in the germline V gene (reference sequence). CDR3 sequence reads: CASSTRGRGEKLFF. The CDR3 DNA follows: TGTGCCAGTAGTACCAGGGGGCGCGGTGAAAAACTGTTTTTT.

CDR3 DNA: TGTGCCAGCTCGACAGGGGTTGAGCAGTTCTTC. Protein sequence: CASSTGVEQFF. The chain couples TRBV6-4 to TRBJ2-1; 8 bases line up with TRBD1. With 8 bases clipped from V and 9 bases from J, the junction kept 3 bases outside the gene matches. Germline CDR1 MRHNA, CDR2 SNTAGT. The CDR3 covers 11 residues.

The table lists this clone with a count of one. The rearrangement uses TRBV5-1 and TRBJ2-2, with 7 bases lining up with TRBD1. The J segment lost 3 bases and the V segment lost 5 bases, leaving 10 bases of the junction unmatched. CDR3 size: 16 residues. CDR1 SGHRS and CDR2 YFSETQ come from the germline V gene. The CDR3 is CASRNPLTGDTGELFF. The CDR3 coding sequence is TGCGCCAGCAGGAACCCCCTAACAGGGGACACCGGGGAGCTGTTTTTT.

CDR3 protein: CASSQDLGRGSGYTF. The CDR3 region has the DNA TGCGCCAGCAGCCAAGATTTAGGCAGGGGGTCTGGCTACACCTTC. The chain combines TRBV4-1 with TRBJ1-2, with 7 bases fitting TRBD1. The V and J ends lost 0 bases and 7 bases, in that order; junction bases with no gene match: 8. The CDR3 is made up of 15 amino acids. Germline V gene sequence: CDR1 MGHRA, CDR2 YSYEKL.

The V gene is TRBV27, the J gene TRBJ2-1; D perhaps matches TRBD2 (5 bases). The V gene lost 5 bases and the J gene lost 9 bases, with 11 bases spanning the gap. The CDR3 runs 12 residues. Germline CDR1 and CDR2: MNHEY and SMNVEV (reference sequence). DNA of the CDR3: TGTGCCAGCAGTGTACTAGGAGGTGAGCAGTTCTTC. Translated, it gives CASSVLGGEQFF.

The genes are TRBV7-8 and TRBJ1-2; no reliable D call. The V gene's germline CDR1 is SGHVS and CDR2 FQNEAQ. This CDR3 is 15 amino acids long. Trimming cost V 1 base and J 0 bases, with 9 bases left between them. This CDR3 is CASSLGSPANYGYTF. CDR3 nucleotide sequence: TGTGCCAGCAGCTTAGGTAGCCCTGCTAACTATGGCTACACCTTC.

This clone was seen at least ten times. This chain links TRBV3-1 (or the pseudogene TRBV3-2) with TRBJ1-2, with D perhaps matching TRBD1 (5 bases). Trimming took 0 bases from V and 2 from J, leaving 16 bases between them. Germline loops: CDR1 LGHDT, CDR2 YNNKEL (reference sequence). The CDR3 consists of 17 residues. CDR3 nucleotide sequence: TGTGCCAGCAGCCAAGACCCTACCGGGCAGGGAAACTATGGCTACACCTTC. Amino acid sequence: CASSQDPTGQGNYGYTF.

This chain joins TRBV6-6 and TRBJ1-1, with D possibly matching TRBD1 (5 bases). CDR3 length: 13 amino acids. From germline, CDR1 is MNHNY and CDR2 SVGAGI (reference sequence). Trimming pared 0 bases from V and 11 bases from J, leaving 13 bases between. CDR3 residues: CASSYSPDMGAFF. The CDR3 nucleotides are TGTGCCAGCAGTTACTCCCCGGACATGGGGGCTTTCTTT.

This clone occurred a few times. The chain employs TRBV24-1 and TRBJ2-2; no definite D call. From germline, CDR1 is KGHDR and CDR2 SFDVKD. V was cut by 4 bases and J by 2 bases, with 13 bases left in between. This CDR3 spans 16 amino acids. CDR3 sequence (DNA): TGTGCCACCAGTGACTTTGGGCCCGGAAACACCGGGGAGCTGTTTTTT. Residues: CATSDFGPGNTGELFF.

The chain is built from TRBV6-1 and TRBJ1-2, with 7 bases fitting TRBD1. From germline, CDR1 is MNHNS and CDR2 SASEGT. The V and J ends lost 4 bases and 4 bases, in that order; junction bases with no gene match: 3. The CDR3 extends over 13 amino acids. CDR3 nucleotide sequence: TGTGCCAGCAGTGCAGACAGGGCCTATGGCTACACCTTC. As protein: CASSADRAYGYTF.

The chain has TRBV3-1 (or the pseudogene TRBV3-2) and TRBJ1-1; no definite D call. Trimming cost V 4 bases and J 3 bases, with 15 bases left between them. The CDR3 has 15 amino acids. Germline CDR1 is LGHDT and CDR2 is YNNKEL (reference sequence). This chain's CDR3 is CASSREVWWDTEAFF. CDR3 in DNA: TGTGCCAGCAGCCGTGAGGTATGGTGGGACACTGAAGCTTTCTTT.